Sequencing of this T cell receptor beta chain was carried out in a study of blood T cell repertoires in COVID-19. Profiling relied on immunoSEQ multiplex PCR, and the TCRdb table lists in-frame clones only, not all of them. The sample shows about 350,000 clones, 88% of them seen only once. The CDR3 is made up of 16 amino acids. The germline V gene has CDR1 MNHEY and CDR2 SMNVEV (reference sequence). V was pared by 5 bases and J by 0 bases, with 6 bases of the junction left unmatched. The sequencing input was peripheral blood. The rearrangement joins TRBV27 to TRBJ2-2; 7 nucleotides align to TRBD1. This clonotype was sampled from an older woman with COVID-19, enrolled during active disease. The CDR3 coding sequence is TGTGCCAGCAGTCGAACCGGGACAGCGAACACCGGGGAGCTGTTTTTT. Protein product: CASSRTGTANTGELFF.